This T cell receptor beta chain was sequenced during a study of breast tumors, draining lymph nodes, adjacent tissues. This clonotype has at least ten counts. The antigen remains unidentified. Axillary draining lymph nodes of breast cancer patients supplied the node samples. Study-wide results and caveats: Compared with lymph nodes, tumors were less diverse; compared with nontumor tissue, more. Tumor and nontumor repertoires were significantly more similar in luminal-like than in basal-like breast cancer. The lymph node origin of tumor T cells was framed as consistent with a hypothesis, not demonstrated. Data fit most tumor T cells coming from lymph node, expanding in tumor.

MiXCR was run by TCRdb on the multiplex PCR reads, yielding one entry per CDR3 protein. The sample gives 270,000 or so distinct CDR3 sequences, around 30% of which show up once; under 1.2% is in the top ten. The sequence was collected from a female donor with breast cancer. Some clones in this sample may be carry-over from other donors' samples. The sequenced material came from axillary lymph node tissue.

CDR3 protein: CASSGTTPTDTQYF. The CDR3 nucleotides read TGTGCCAGCAGCGGGACTACCCCAACAGATACGCAGTATTTT. The chain employs TRBV6-6 and TRBJ2-3, with 7 nucleotides matching TRBD2. This CDR3 is 14 amino acids long. The germline CDR1 and CDR2 sequences are MNHNY and SVGAGI (reference sequence). Losses at the gene ends were 6 bases for V and 3 bases for J; bases not matched to a gene: 6.